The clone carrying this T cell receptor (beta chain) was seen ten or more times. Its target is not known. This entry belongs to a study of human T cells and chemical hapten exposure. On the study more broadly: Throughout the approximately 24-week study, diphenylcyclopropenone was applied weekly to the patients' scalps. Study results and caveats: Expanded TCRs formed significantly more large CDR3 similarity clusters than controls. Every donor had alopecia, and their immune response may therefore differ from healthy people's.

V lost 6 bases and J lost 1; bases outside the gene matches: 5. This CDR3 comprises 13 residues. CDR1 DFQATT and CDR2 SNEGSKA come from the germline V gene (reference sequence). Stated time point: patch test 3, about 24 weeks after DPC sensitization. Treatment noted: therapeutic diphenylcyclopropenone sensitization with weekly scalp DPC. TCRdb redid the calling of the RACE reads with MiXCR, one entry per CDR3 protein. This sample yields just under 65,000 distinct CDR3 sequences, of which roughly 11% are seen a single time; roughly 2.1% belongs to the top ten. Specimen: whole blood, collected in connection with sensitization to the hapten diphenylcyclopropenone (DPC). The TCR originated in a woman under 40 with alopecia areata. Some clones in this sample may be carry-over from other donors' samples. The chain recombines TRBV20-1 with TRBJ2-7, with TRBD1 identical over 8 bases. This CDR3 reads CSARTGPSYEQYF. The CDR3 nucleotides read TGCAGTGCAAGGACAGGGCCGTCCTACGAGCAGTACTTC.